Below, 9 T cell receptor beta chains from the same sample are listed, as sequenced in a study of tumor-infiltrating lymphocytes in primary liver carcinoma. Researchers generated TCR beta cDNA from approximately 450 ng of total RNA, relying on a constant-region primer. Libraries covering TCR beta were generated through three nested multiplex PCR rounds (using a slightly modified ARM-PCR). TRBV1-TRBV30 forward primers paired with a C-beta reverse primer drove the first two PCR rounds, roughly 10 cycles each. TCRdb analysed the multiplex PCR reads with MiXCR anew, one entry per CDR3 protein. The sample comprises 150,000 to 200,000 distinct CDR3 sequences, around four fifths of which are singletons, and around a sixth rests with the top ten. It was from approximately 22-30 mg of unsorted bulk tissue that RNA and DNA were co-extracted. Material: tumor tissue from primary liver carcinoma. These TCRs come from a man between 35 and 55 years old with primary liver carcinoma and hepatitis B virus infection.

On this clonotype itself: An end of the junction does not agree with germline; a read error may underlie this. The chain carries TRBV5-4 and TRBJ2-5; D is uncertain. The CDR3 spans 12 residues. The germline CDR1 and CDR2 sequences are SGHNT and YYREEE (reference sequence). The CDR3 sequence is CAGSTDQETEYF. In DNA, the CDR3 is TGTGCCGGCAGTACGGACCAAGAGACCGAGTACTTC. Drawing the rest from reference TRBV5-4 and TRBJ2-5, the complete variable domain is ETGVTQSPTHLIKTRGQQVTLRCSSQSGHNTVSWYQQALGQGPQFIFQYYREEENGRGNFPPRFSGLQFPNYSSELNVNALELDDSALYLCAGSTDQETEYFGPGTRLLVL.

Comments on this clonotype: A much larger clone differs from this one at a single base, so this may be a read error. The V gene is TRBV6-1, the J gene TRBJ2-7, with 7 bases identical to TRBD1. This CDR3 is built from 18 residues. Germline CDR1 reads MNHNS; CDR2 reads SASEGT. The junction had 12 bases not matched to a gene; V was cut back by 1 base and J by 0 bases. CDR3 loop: CASSEEPNRGMGSYEQYF. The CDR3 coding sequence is TGTGCCAGCAGTGAAGAGCCAAACAGGGGTATGGGCTCCTACGAGCAGTACTTC.

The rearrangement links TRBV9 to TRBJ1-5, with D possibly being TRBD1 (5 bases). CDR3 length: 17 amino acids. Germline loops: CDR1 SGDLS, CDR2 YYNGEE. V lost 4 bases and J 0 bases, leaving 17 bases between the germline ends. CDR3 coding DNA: TGTGCCAGCAGCCCCGGTGACAGACTTTATAGCAATCAGCCCCAGCATTTT. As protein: CASSPGDRLYSNQPQHF.

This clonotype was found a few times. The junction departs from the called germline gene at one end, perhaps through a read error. The CDR3 nucleotides read TGTGCCAGCAGTCACGCCGGAGGACAGGGGAACAAGGAGCAGTTCTTC. This codes for CASSHAGGQGNKEQFF. The gene calls are TRBV4-2 and TRBJ2-1; 9 bases line up with TRBD1. The CDR3 covers 16 residues. Germline CDR1 is LGHNA and CDR2 is YNFKEQ.

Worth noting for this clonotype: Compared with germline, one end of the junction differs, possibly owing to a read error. CDR3 coding DNA: TGTGCCGGCAGTTTAGGTCGCCCCGGGGACGCTTTAGCTTTCTTT. It translates to CAGSLGRPGDALAFF. V is TRBV5-4 and J is TRBJ1-1, with D perhaps matching TRBD1 (5 bases). Germline CDR1 SGHNT, CDR2 YYREEE (reference sequence). The CDR3 is 15 residues long.

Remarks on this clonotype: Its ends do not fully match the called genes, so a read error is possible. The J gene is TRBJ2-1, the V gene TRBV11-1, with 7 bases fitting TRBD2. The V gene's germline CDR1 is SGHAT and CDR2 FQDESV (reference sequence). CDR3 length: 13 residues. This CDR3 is CVSSAGVPNEQLF. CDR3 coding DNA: TGTGTCAGCAGCGCGGGAGTGCCGAATGAGCAGTTATTC.

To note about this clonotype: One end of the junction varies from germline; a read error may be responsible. The CDR3 protein is CANSLGPSGQETEYF. The CDR3 bases are TGTGCCAACAGCTTAGGGCCTAGCGGACAAGAGACCGAGTACTTC. The rearrangement joins TRBV11-2 to TRBJ2-5; 7 bases align to TRBD2. This CDR3 has 15 amino acids. The V gene's germline CDR1 is SGHAT and CDR2 FQNNGV.

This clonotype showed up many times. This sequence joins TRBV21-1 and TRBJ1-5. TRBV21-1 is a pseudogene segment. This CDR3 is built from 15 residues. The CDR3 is CASTQVGTAYQPQHF. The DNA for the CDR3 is TGTGCCAGCACCCAAGTGGGGACGGCGTATCAGCCCCAGCATTTT.

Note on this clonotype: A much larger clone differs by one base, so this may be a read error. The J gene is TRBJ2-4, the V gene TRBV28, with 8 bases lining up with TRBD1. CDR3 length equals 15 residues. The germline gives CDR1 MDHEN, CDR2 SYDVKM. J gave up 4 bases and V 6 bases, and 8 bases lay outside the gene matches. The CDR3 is CASRSQGAGKNIQYF. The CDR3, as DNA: TGTGCCAGCAGATCTCAGGGGGCGGGAAAAAACATTCAGTACTTC.